Below are 16 T cell receptor beta chains sequenced from a single sample in a study of breast tumors, draining lymph nodes, adjacent tissues. The lymph nodes were axillary draining lymph nodes from breast cancer patients. TCRdb re-called the multiplex PCR reads through MiXCR, storing one row per CDR3 protein. The table records 100,000 to 150,000 distinct CDR3 sequences, around 24% of them present only once. Sample: axillary lymph node tissue. The receptors were gathered from a female donor with breast cancer. Some clones in this sample may be carry-over from other donors' samples.

This chain links TRBV27 with TRBJ2-2; the D gene is possibly TRBD1 (6 bases). The CDR3 extends over 16 amino acids. CDR1 and CDR2 from the germline V gene are MNHEY and SMNVEV (reference sequence). The V gene lost 10 bases and the J gene lost 3 bases, with 21 bases spanning the gap. Here the CDR3 DNA reads TGTGCCACGCAATTCCGGGACAAGAAGGACACCGGGGAGCTGTTTTTT. It encodes CATQFRDKKDTGELFF.

With respect to this clonotype: This may come from a read error, since a much larger clone is one base off. The CDR3: CASSPGTARCGYTF. In nucleotides, the CDR3 is TGTGCCAGCAGCCCGGGGACAGCTCGCTGTGGCTACACCTTC. The rearrangement uses TRBV28 and TRBJ1-2; the match to TRBD1 covers 7 bases. The CDR3 length is 14 residues. Germline CDR1 MDHEN, CDR2 SYDVKM. After removal of 6 bases from V and 7 bases from J, the junction contained 11 bases not matched to a gene.

The table lists this clonotype with many counts. The chain employs TRBV20-1 and TRBJ2-2; no definite D call. The CDR3 totals 14 residues. V was cut by 4 bases and J by 0 bases, with 9 bases left in between. Germline loops: CDR1 DFQATT, CDR2 SNEGSKA (reference sequence). For the CDR3, the DNA is TGCAGTGCTACCATCGAGTCGAACACCGGGGAGCTGTTTTTT. This encodes CSATIESNTGELFF.

This clonotype occurred many times. The V gene is TRBV6-2 or TRBV6-3, the J gene TRBJ2-2; 10 bases agree with TRBD2. Per the germline V gene, CDR1 is MNHEY and CDR2 is SVGEGT. This CDR3 comprises 18 residues. Germline trimming cut 0 bases from V and 4 bases from J; bases unmatched to any gene: 8. The CDR3 nucleotides read TGTGCCAGCAGTTACTCGAATCTAGCGGGAGTAAGCACCGGGGAGCTGTTTTTT. Protein sequence: CASSYSNLAGVSTGELFF.

This clonotype showed up many times. The chain links TRBV7-9 to TRBJ2-7, with D uncertain. V lost 5 bases, J lost 1 base, and 9 bases lay in between. The germline V gene encodes CDR1 SEHNR and CDR2 FQNEAQ (reference sequence). The CDR3 extends over 13 amino acids. The CDR3 sequence is CASSPTPSYEQYF. For the CDR3, the DNA is TGTGCCAGCAGCCCGACACCTTCCTACGAGCAGTACTTC.

The genes are TRBV27 and TRBJ2-1; tentatively, D is TRBD1 (5 bases). The CDR3 is made up of 17 amino acids. V was pared by 6 bases and J by 2 bases, with 20 bases between. Germline V gene data show CDR1 as MNHEY and CDR2 as SMNVEV (reference sequence). The CDR3 region has the DNA TGTGCCAGCAGCCATCTTGTTGGGGCTAGAACCTACAATGAGCAGTTCTTC. This codes for CASSHLVGARTYNEQFF.

Ten or more counts support this clonotype. DNA of the CDR3: TGTGCCACCAGCAGAGAGGGCAGGCAAGAGACCCAGTACTTC. The encoded protein is CATSREGRQETQYF. The chain links TRBV15 to TRBJ2-5; D unclear. The CDR3 covers 14 residues. The germline V and J ends were trimmed by 0 bases and 2 bases, with 7 bases remaining between them. Germline assignment: CDR1 LNHNV and CDR2 YYDKDF (reference sequence).

This clonotype was recorded many times. The chain combines TRBV18 with TRBJ2-7; 7 bases agree with TRBD1. Trimming at V came to 2 bases and at J to 3 bases, leaving 7 bases not matched to a gene. Germline CDR1 and CDR2: KGHSH and LQKENI. The CDR3 runs 15 residues. CDR3 sequence (DNA): TGTGCCAGCTCACCAGGGGGACAGCGATACTACGAGCAGTACTTC. Amino acids: CASSPGGQRYYEQYF.

This clonotype was counted ten times or more. The DNA for the CDR3 is TGTGCCAGCAGTTACTTGGCAGGAAGCTCCTACGAGCAGTACTTC. Translating it yields CASSYLAGSSYEQYF. V and J are TRBV6-5 and TRBJ2-7; D not certain. The CDR3 is 15 amino acids. The germline gives CDR1 MNHEY, CDR2 SVGAGI. Trimming stripped 1 base from V and 0 bases from J, with 10 bases between.

The V and J genes are TRBV28 and TRBJ2-5; possibly TRBD1 for D (5 bases). V was pared by 4 bases and J by 4 bases, with 16 bases between. Germline assignment: CDR1 MDHEN and CDR2 SYDVKM. The CDR3 loop spans 15 amino acids. The CDR3 region has the DNA TGTGCCAGCAGTTCCCCCTTGGGGCCCGGAGAGACCCAGTACTTC. Its protein product is CASSSPLGPGETQYF.

The chain has TRBV5-1 and TRBJ2-1, with a possible D match to TRBD1 (6 bases). The germline V and J ends were trimmed by 4 bases and 6 bases, with 14 bases remaining between them. The CDR3 length is 14 residues. CDR1 is SGHRS and CDR2 is YFSETQ in the germline V gene. CDR3 residues: CASSPGQTTNEQFF. The CDR3, as DNA: TGCGCCAGCAGCCCCGGACAGACTACCAATGAGCAGTTCTTC.

At least ten counts were recorded for this clonotype. V usage is TRBV11-2 and J usage is TRBJ2-1; D possibly corresponds to TRBD2 (5 bases). V lost 5 bases and J lost 6, with 14 bases in between. This CDR3 is 14 amino acids long. Germline values: CDR1 SGHAT, CDR2 FQNNGV. The CDR3 region is CASSPPGIVNEQFF. The CDR3 nucleotides are TGTGCCAGCAGCCCTCCGGGGATAGTCAATGAGCAGTTCTTC.

The chain uses TRBV18 and TRBJ1-2; possibly TRBD1 for D (5 bases). The CDR3 extends over 13 amino acids. With 2 bases removed from V and 8 bases from J, the gap between germline ends came to 12 bases. Germline V gives CDR1 KGHSH, CDR2 LQKENI. CDR3 residues: CASSPDSFFGYTF. The CDR3 nucleotides are TGTGCCAGCTCACCAGACAGTTTTTTCGGCTACACCTTC.

This clonotype has ten or more counts. CDR3 sequence (DNA): TGTGCCAGCAGCCCCGGACAGTTCTCCTACGAGCAGTACTTC. Its translation is CASSPGQFSYEQYF. The V and J genes are TRBV11-2 and TRBJ2-7; D might be TRBD1 (6 bases). Germline lookup yields CDR1 SGHAT and CDR2 FQNNGV. V was clipped by 5 bases and J by 0 bases, with 11 bases between them. The CDR3 consists of 14 residues.

This clonotype appeared many times. This chain joins TRBV2 and TRBJ2-7; 7 bases match TRBD1. V lost 7 bases and J lost 0; bases outside the gene matches: 3. Germline V CDR1 and CDR2: SNHLY, FYNNEI. The CDR3 is made up of 13 amino acids. This CDR3 is CASTGTVSYEQYF. The CDR3, as DNA: TGTGCCAGCACCGGGACAGTCTCCTACGAGCAGTACTTC.

This clonotype was seen many times. This chain connects TRBV6-5 to TRBJ1-3; 9 bases are shared with TRBD1. Losses at the gene ends were 0 bases for V and 8 bases for J; bases not matched to a gene: 14. The CDR3 contains 18 residues. Germline loops: CDR1 MNHEY, CDR2 SVGAGI. The chain's CDR3 is CASSYSAAGTGHEDTIYF. The CDR3, as DNA: TGTGCCAGCAGTTACTCTGCCGCCGGGACAGGGCATGAGGACACCATATATTTT.